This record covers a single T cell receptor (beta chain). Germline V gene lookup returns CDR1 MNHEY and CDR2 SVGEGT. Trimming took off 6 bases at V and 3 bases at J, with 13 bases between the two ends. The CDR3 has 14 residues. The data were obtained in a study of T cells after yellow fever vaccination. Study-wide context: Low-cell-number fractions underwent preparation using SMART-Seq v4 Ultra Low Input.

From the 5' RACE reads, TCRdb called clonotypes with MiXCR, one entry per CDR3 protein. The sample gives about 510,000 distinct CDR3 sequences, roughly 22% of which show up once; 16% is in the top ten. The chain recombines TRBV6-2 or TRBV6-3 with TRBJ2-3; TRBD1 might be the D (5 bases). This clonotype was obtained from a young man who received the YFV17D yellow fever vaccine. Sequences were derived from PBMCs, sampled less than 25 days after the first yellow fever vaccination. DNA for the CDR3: TGTGCCAGCAGACTGGGGCTAAGAACAGATACGCAGTATTTT. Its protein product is CASRLGLRTDTQYF.